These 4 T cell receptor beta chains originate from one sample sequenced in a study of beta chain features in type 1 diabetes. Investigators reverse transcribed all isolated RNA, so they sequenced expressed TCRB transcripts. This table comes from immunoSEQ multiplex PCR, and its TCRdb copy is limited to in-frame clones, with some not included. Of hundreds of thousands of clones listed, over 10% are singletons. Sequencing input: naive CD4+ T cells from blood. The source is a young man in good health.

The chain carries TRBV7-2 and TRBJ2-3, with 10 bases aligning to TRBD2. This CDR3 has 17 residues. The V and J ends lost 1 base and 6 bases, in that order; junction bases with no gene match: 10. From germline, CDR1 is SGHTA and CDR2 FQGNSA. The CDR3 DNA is TGTGCCAGCAGCTTAGTTCGGCTAGCGGGAGCAGGGGATACGCAGTATTTT. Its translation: CASSLVRLAGAGDTQYF.

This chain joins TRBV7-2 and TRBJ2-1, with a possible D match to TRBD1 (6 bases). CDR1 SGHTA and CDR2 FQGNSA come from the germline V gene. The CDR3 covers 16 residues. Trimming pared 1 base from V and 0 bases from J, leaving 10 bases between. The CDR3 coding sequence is TGTGCCAGCAGCTTAGGGGACATACGCTCCTACAATGAGCAGTTCTTC. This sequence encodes CASSLGDIRSYNEQFF.

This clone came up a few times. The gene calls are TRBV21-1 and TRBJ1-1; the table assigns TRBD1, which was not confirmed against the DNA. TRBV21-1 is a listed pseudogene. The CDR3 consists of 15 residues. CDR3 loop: CASSGRTGGWTEAFF. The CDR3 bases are TGTGCCAGCAGCGGCCGGACAGGGGGCTGGACTGAAGCTTTCTTT.

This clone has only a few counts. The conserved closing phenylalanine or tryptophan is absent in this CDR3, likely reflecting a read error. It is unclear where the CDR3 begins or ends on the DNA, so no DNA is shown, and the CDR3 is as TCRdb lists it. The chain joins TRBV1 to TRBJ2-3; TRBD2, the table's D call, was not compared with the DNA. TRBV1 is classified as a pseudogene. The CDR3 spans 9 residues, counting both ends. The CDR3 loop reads CTSSQEEAV.